This T cell receptor (beta chain) appears in the sequencing data of a study of shared clonotypes between healthy human individuals. Study results and limitations: A few donors shared around 5% of their naive CD4 clonotypes.

Points on this clone: The target antigen is unknown.

HIV-negative, healthy adults without recent acute infections or vaccinations were the donors. Naive CD4+ cells were CD45RA-selected; the remaining cells were memory. Germline-derived CDR1 and CDR2 are SQVTM and ANQGSEA. The V gene lost 1 base and the J gene lost 6 bases, with 10 bases spanning the gap. CDR3 length: 12 amino acids. Per the original data handling: ImmunoSEQ junction-only sequences lacked quality scores, so their filtering differed. The table came from immunoSEQ multiplex PCR; TCRdb's copy has only in-frame clones and leaves some out. V, J and clone size reflect that table, while D and trimming were determined from the DNA. The table lists a few million clones, approximately 96% of them singletons.

Sequencing was done on a sample of naive CD4+ T cells sorted from blood. As to subset: CD45RA+ positively selected. This chain uses TRBV29-1 with TRBJ2-7, with a tentative D call TRBD2 (6 bases). This TCR derives from a man between 18 and 29 years old in good health. The CDR3 sequence is CSVEGAGFEQYF. As DNA, the CDR3 is TGCAGCGTTGAAGGGGCGGGGTTCGAGCAGTACTTC.